These T cell receptor beta chains were read from a single sample in a study of TIL therapy for anti-PD-1-resistant metastatic lung cancer. This table comes from immunoSEQ multiplex PCR, and its TCRdb copy is limited to in-frame clones, with some not included. The sample gives tens of thousands of clones, 69% of which show up once; roughly 7.2% is in the top ten. The sequences come from blood, collected at baseline. All receptors derive from a person aged 25-79 years with non-small cell lung cancer. Both conserved end residues are part of each CDR3. Fields, in order: J gene, V gene, D gene, clone size, CDR3 DNA, CDR3 protein. The D gene is left open where the match is weak. Rows give clone size only sometimes, using once, few, many, or a class for an expanded clone.

J: TRBJ2-1
V: TRBV5-1
D: TRBD1
size: .
DNA: TGCGCCAGCAGCGAAGGGACAGGGCATACCTACAATGAGCAGTTCTTC
CDR3: CASSEGTGHTYNEQFF

J: TRBJ1-1
V: TRBV7-9
D: TRBD1
size: .
DNA: TGTGCCAGCAGCGTTTACAGGGGCACTGAAGCTTTCTTT
CDR3: CASSVYRGTEAFF

J: TRBJ2-1
V: TRBV4-2
D: .
size: .
DNA: TGTGCCAGCAGCCAAGTGGCGGGACCGGGTTTGAATGAGCAGTTCTTC
CDR3: CASSQVAGPGLNEQFF

J: TRBJ1-1
V: TRBV7-9
D: .
size: few
DNA: TGTGCCAGCAGCTTCTCGGGAGGGGGAGACGCTGAAGCTTTCTTT
CDR3: CASSFSGGGDAEAFF

J: TRBJ1-6
V: TRBV28
D: .
size: few
DNA: TGTGCCAGCAGTTTTGGGTATTCACCCCTCCACTTT
CDR3: CASSFGYSPLHF

J: TRBJ2-7
V: TRBV11-3
D: .
size: .
DNA: TGTGCCAGCAGCTACCACAGGGTCCACGAGCAGTACTTC
CDR3: CASSYHRVHEQYF

J: TRBJ2-5
V: TRBV5-1
D: TRBD2
size: .
DNA: TGCGCCAGCAGCTTGGCGAGCGGGAGTGCACAAGAGACCCAGTACTTC
CDR3: CASSLASGSAQETQYF

J: TRBJ1-4
V: TRBV18
D: .
size: few
DNA: TGTGCCAGCTCACCAGACACCAAGGTTGAAAAACTGTTTTTT
CDR3: CASSPDTKVEKLFF

J: TRBJ1-3
V: TRBV5-1
D: TRBD1
size: .
DNA: TGCGCCAGCAAAACCGGGACAGGGGACACCATATATTTT
CDR3: CASKTGTGDTIYF

J: TRBJ2-7
V: TRBV2
D: .
size: .
DNA: TGTGCCAGCAGTGAAGGGGACGGAATAACGTACGAGCAGTACTTC
CDR3: CASSEGDGITYEQYF

J: TRBJ2-1
V: TRBV7-3
D: TRBD1
size: .
DNA: TGTGCCAGCAGCTTGACAGGGGGCGGGAATGAGCAGTTCTTC
CDR3: CASSLTGGGNEQFF

J: TRBJ2-5
V: TRBV5-1
D: TRBD1
size: .
DNA: TGCGCCAGCAGTCGGGACAGGGAAGAGACCCAGTACTTC
CDR3: CASSRDREETQYF

J: TRBJ2-3
V: TRBV5-1
D: .
size: .
DNA: TGCGCCAGCAGCTTGGGACAGCCAGATACGCAGTATTTT
CDR3: CASSLGQPDTQYF

J: TRBJ2-7
V: TRBV7-9
D: TRBD1
size: .
DNA: TGTGCCAGCAGCTTAGGACAGGGGGCATACGAGCAGTACTTC
CDR3: CASSLGQGAYEQYF

J: TRBJ2-5
V: TRBV6-1
D: .
size: .
DNA: TGTGCCAGCAGCCAAGAGGGGGGTTCTAAAGGGACCCAGTACTTC
CDR3: CASSQEGGSKGTQYF

J: TRBJ2-7
V: TRBV30
D: .
size: few
DNA: TGTGCCTGGAGCACCCCTGGGACCTACGAGCAGTACTTC
CDR3: CAWSTPGTYEQYF

J: TRBJ2-7
V: TRBV7-3
D: .
size: .
DNA: TGTGCCACCCGCCCGGGGATAGGGCTCGAGCAGTACTTC
CDR3: CATRPGIGLEQYF

J: TRBJ2-7
V: TRBV7-2
D: TRBD1
size: .
DNA: TGTGCCAGCAGCGACAGGGGGCTCTACGAGCAGTACTTC
CDR3: CASSDRGLYEQYF

J: TRBJ2-1
V: TRBV5-1
D: .
size: few
DNA: TGCGCCAGCAGGGACGACTGGTTAGTTGAGTTCTTC
CDR3: CASRDDWLVEFF

J: TRBJ2-5
V: TRBV12-5
D: TRBD2
size: .
DNA: TGTGCTAGTGGTTTTGCGGGGGAGGAGACCCAGTACTTC
CDR3: CASGFAGEETQYF

J: TRBJ1-5
V: TRBV6-6
D: .
size: .
DNA: TGTGCCAGCAGAACAGGGCTTGGTAGCAATCAGCCCCAGCATTTT
CDR3: CASRTGLGSNQPQHF

J: TRBJ1-1
V: TRBV18
D: .
size: .
DNA: TGTGCCAGCTCCGGGGGGCTGAACACTGAAGCTTTCTTT
CDR3: CASSGGLNTEAFF

J: TRBJ2-4
V: TRBV5-1
D: .
size: .
DNA: TGCGCCAGCAGCTTGGAGGCTCTATCTAACATTCAGTACTTC
CDR3: CASSLEALSNIQYF

J: TRBJ1-3
V: TRBV2
D: TRBD1
size: .
DNA: TGTGCCAGCAGTCTCAACAGGGGAACTGGAAACACCATATATTTT
CDR3: CASSLNRGTGNTIYF

J: TRBJ1-2
V: TRBV6-1
D: .
size: .
DNA: TGTGCCAGCAGTGAAGCGCGCCGCGGACGCGGCTACACCTTC
CDR3: CASSEARRGRGYTF

J: TRBJ2-3
V: TRBV5-4
D: TRBD1
size: .
DNA: TGTGCCAGCAGCCCCCAACAGGGGGCGATAAGCACAGATACGCAGTATTTT
CDR3: CASSPQQGAISTDTQYF

J: TRBJ2-1
V: TRBV4-2
D: TRBD2
size: .
DNA: TGTGCCAGCAGCCAGCTTACAGGACTAGCGGGAGGGTATGAGCAGTTCTTC
CDR3: CASSQLTGLAGGYEQFF

J: TRBJ1-2
V: TRBV6-4
D: TRBD1
size: .
DNA: TGTGCCAGCAGGCTCGGACAGGGGGCGAGCTATGGCTACACCTTC
CDR3: CASRLGQGASYGYTF

J: TRBJ1-1
V: TRBV6-5
D: .
size: once
DNA: TGTGCCAGCAGTCAGGGTACGTTGGCTGAAGCTTTCTTT
CDR3: CASSQGTLAEAFF

J: TRBJ2-7
V: TRBV6-6
D: .
size: .
DNA: TGTGCCAGCAGTTACTCAGGGCCCTACGAGCAGTACTTC
CDR3: CASSYSGPYEQYF

J: TRBJ1-1
V: TRBV2
D: .
size: .
DNA: TGTGCCAGCAGTGCCGGGAAGCGGGTCACTGAAGCTTTCTTT
CDR3: CASSAGKRVTEAFF

J: TRBJ2-4
V: TRBV11-2
D: .
size: .
DNA: TGTGCCAGCAGCTTAGATCCCTGGGGAGCCAAAAACATTCAGTACTTC
CDR3: CASSLDPWGAKNIQYF

J: TRBJ1-5
V: TRBV6-4
D: .
size: .
DNA: TGTGCCAGCGGGGAGACAGGTCGCATCCCCCAGCATTTT
CDR3: CASGETGRIPQHF

J: TRBJ1-5
V: TRBV5-6
D: .
size: few
DNA: TGTGCCAGCAGCCTGGGGCAGGGGAGGAATGATCAGCCCCAGCATTTT
CDR3: CASSLGQGRNDQPQHF

J: TRBJ2-1
V: TRBV4-1
D: TRBD1
size: .
DNA: TGCGCCAGCAGCCAGGAACAGGGGTATGAGCAGTTCTTC
CDR3: CASSQEQGYEQFF

J: TRBJ2-6
V: TRBV5-8
D: .
size: .
DNA: TGTGCCACCAAAATGGGATCTGGGGCCAACGTCCTGACTTTC
CDR3: CATKMGSGANVLTF

J: TRBJ2-7
V: TRBV7-9
D: .
size: few
DNA: TGTGCCAGCAGCTTAGTGGGGGGCCACGAGCAGTACTTC
CDR3: CASSLVGGHEQYF

J: TRBJ2-5
V: TRBV21-1
D: .
size: .
DNA: TGTGCCAGCAGCAAAGCGGCCGAATGGGGGCACCAAGAGACCCAGTACTTC
CDR3: CASSKAAEWGHQETQYF

J: TRBJ2-3
V: TRBV5-4
D: TRBD2
size: .
DNA: TGTGCCAGCAGCCCAGCTAGCGGGACTACAGATACGCAGTATTTT
CDR3: CASSPASGTTDTQYF

J: TRBJ2-3
V: TRBV30
D: .
size: .
DNA: TGTGCCTGGAGTGCCCCAGGCACAGATACGCAGTATTTT
CDR3: CAWSAPGTDTQYF

J: TRBJ1-6
V: TRBV7-9
D: TRBD1
size: .
DNA: TGTGCCAGCAGCCCAAGGAGACAGGGCTATTCACCCCTCCACTTT
CDR3: CASSPRRQGYSPLHF

J: TRBJ2-3
V: TRBV10-1
D: .
size: .
DNA: TGCGCCAGCAGTTTACAGCTAACAGATACGCAGTATTTT
CDR3: CASSLQLTDTQYF

J: TRBJ1-2
V: TRBV6-5
D: .
size: .
DNA: TGTGCCAGCAGGAGACAGGTTACTTATGGCTACACCTTC
CDR3: CASRRQVTYGYTF

J: TRBJ2-5
V: TRBV5-4
D: .
size: .
DNA: TGTGCCAGCACCCTGGGGCTAGAAGAGACCCAGTACTTC
CDR3: CASTLGLEETQYF

J: TRBJ1-3
V: TRBV29-1
D: .
size: .
DNA: TGCAGCGTCGAAAGGGGCCTCAGTGGAAACACCATATATTTT
CDR3: CSVERGLSGNTIYF

J: TRBJ2-7
V: TRBV5-1
D: TRBD1
size: .
DNA: TGCGCCAGCAGCCGCAACGGACAGGGGGACCACGAGCAGTACTTC
CDR3: CASSRNGQGDHEQYF

J: TRBJ1-4
V: TRBV15
D: TRBD1
size: .
DNA: TGTGCCACCAGCAGAGGGGTCGGGACAGGAGATGAAAAACTGTTTTTT
CDR3: CATSRGVGTGDEKLFF

J: TRBJ1-3
V: TRBV7-6
D: .
size: .
DNA: TGTGCCAGCAGCTTCGATTTGAGTGAATCACTCTCTGGAAACACCATATATTTT
CDR3: CASSFDLSESLSGNTIYF

J: TRBJ2-2
V: TRBV6-5
D: .
size: .
DNA: TGTGCCAGCAGAGGGGGATGGAACACCGGGGAGCTGTTTTTT
CDR3: CASRGGWNTGELFF

J: TRBJ2-1
V: TRBV18
D: .
size: .
DNA: TGTGCCAGCTCACCGTCTCAGAGCTCCTACAATGAGCAGTTCTTC
CDR3: CASSPSQSSYNEQFF

J: TRBJ1-5
V: TRBV6-1
D: .
size: .
DNA: TGTGCCAGCTTGATGAGGGGGGGTAATCAGCCCCAGCATTTT
CDR3: CASLMRGGNQPQHF

J: TRBJ1-5
V: TRBV19
D: .
size: .
DNA: TGTGCCAGTAGTATGATAGGGGGCAATCAGCCCCAGCATTTT
CDR3: CASSMIGGNQPQHF

J: TRBJ2-2
V: TRBV7-3
D: TRBD2
size: few
DNA: TGTGCCAGCAGCTTAATGGCGGGGGCGAACACCGGGGAGCTGTTTTTT
CDR3: CASSLMAGANTGELFF

J: TRBJ2-4
V: TRBV6-6
D: .
size: once
DNA: TGTGCCAGCACTGGAGGGAACGGCCAAAACATTCAGTACTTC
CDR3: CASTGGNGQNIQYF